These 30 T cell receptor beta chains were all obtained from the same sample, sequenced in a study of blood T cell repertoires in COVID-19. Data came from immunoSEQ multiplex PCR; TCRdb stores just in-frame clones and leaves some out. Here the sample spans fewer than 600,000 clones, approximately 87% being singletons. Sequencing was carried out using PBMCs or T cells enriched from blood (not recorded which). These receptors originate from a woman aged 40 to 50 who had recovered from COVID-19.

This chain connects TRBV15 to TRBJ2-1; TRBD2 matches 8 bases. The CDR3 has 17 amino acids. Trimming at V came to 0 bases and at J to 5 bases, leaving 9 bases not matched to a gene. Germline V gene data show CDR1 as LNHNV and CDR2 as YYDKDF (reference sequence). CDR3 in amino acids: CATSRDLGLAPNNEQFF. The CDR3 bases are TGTGCCACCAGCAGAGATCTAGGACTAGCTCCTAACAATGAGCAGTTCTTC. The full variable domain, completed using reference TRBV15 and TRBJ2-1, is DAMVIQNPRYQVTQFGKPVTLSCSQTLNHNVMYWYQQKSSQAPKLLFHYYDKDFNNEADTPDNFQSRRPNTSFCFLDIRSPGLGDTAMYLCATSRDLGLAPNNEQFFGPGTRLTVL.

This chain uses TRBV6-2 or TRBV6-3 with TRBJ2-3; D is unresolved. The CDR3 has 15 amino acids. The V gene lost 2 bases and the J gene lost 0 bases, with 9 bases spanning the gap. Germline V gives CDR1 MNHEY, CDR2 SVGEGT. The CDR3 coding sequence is TGTGCCAGCAGTTACATACAGCTGAGCACAGATACGCAGTATTTT. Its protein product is CASSYIQLSTDTQYF.

CDR3 coding DNA: TGCGCCAGCAGCTTTGAGCGATATACGCAGTATTTT. Residues: CASSFERYTQYF. The rearrangement links TRBV5-1 to TRBJ2-3; D not resolved. Germline CDR1 reads SGHRS; CDR2 reads YFSETQ. V was trimmed by 2 bases and J by 7 bases, leaving 8 bases between them. This CDR3 is built from 12 residues.

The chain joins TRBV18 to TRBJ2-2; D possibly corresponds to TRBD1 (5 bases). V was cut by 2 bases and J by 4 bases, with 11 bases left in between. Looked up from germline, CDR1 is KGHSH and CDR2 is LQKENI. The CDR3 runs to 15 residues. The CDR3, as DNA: TGTGCCAGCTCACCATCGTCAGGGCCCACCGGGGAGCTGTTTTTT. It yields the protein CASSPSSGPTGELFF. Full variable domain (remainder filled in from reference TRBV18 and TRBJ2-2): NAGVMQNPRHLVRRRGQEARLRCSPMKGHSHVYWYRQLPEEGLKFMVYLQKENIIDESGMPKERFSAEFPKEGPSILRIQQVVRGDSAAYFCASSPSSGPTGELFFGEGSRLTVL.

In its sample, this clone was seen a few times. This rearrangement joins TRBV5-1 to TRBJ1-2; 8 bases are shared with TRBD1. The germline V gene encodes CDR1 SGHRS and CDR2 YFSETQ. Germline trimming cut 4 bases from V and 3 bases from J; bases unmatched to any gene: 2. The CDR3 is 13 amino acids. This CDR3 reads CASSPGQDYGYTF. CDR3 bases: TGCGCCAGCAGCCCGGGACAGGACTATGGCTACACCTTC.

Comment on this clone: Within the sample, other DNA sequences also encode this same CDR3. Here the CDR3 reads CASSVVAANYGYTF. The CDR3 bases are TGTGCCAGCAGCGTAGTGGCGGCAAACTATGGCTACACCTTC. V usage is TRBV9 and J usage is TRBJ1-2, with D unclear. CDR1 SGDLS and CDR2 YYNGEE come from the germline V gene. V was pared by 0 bases and J by 2 bases, with 8 bases between. CDR3 length: 14 residues.

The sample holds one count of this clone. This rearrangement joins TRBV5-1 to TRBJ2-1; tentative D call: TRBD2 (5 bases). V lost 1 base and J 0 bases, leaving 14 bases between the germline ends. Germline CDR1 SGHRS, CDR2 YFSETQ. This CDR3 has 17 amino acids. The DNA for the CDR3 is TGCGCCAGCAGCTTGCCTCGGACTGGCAGCTCCTACAATGAGCAGTTCTTC. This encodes CASSLPRTGSSYNEQFF.

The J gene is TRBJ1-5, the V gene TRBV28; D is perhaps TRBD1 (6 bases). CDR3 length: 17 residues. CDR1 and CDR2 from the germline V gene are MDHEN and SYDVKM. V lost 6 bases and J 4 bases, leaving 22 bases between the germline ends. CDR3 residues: CASRNPGAQGENQPQHF. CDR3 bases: TGTGCCAGCAGGAACCCAGGGGCGCAGGGCGAGAATCAGCCCCAGCATTTT.

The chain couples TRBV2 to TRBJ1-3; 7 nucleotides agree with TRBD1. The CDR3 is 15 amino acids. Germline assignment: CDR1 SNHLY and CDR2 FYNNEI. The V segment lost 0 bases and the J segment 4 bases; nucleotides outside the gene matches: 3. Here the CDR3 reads CASSEAPGGGNTIYF. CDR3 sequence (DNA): TGTGCCAGCAGTGAAGCTCCAGGGGGAGGAAACACCATATATTTT.

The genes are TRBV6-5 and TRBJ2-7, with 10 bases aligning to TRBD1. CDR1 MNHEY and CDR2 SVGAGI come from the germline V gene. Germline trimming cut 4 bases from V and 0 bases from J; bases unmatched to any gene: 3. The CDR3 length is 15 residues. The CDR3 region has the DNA TGTGCCAGCAGTTTCCGGGACAGGGGCTCCTACGAGCAGTACTTC. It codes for CASSFRDRGSYEQYF.

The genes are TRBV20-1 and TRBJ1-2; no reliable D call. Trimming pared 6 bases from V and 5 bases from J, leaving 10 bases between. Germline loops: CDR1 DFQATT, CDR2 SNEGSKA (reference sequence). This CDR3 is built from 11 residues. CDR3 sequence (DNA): TGCAGTGCCGCAAACCTATATGGCTACACCTTC. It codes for CSAANLYGYTF.

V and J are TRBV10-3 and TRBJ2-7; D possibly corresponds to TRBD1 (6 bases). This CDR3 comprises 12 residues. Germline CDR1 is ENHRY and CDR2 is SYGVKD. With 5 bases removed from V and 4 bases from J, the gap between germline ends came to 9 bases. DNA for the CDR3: TGTGCCATCAGTCAACAGGGATACGAGCAGTACTTC. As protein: CAISQQGYEQYF.

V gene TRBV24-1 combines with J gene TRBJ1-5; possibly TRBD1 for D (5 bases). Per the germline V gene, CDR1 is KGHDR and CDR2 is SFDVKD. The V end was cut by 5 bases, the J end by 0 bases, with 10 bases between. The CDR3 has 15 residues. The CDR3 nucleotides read TGTGCCACCAGTGGGGGCAGTTATAGCAATCAGCCCCAGCATTTT. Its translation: CATSGGSYSNQPQHF.

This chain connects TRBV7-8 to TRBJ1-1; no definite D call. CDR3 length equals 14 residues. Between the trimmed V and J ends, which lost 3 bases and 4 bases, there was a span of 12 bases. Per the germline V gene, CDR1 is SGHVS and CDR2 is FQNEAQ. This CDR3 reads CASSFSGRITEAFF. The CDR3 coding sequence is TGTGCCAGCAGCTTCTCCGGGAGGATCACTGAAGCTTTCTTT.

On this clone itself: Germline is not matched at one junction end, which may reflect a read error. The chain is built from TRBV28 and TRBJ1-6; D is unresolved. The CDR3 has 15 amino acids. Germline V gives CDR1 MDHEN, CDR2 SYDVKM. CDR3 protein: CASRPATPLGSPPHF. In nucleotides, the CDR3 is TGTGCCAGCAGACCGGCGACTCCTCTGGGTTCACCCCCCCACTTT. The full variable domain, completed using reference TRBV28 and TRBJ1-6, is DVKVTQSSRYLVKRTGEKVFLECVQDMDHENMFWYRQDPGLGLRLIYFSYDVKMKEKGDIPEGYSVSREKKERFSLILESASTNQTSMYLCASRPATPLGSPPHFGNGTRLTVT.

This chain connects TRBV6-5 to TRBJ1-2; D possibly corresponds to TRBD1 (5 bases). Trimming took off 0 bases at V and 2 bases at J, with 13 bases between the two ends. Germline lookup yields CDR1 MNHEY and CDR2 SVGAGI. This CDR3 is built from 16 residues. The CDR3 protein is CASSYSGPPANYGYTF. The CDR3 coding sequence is TGTGCCAGCAGTTACTCGGGGCCCCCCGCGAACTATGGCTACACCTTC.

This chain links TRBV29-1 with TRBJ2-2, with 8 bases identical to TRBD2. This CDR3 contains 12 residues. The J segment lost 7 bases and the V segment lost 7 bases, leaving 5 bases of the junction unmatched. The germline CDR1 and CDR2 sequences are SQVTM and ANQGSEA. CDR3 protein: CSASGGGGELFF. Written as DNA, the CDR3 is TGCAGCGCAAGCGGGGGCGGCGGGGAGCTGTTTTTT.

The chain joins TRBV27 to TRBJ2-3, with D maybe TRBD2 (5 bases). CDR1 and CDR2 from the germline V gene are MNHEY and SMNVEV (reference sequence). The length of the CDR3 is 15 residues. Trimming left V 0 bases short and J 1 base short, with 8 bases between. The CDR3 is CASSLSGRGTDTQYF. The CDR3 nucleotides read TGTGCCAGCAGTTTATCCGGGCGGGGCACAGATACGCAGTATTTT.

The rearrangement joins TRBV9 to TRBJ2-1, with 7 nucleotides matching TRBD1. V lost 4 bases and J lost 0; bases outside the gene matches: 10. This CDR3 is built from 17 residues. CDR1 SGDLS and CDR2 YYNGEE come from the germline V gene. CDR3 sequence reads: CASSPTGTASSYNEQFF. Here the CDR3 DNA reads TGTGCCAGCAGCCCCACCGGGACAGCGAGCTCCTACAATGAGCAGTTCTTC.

The DNA for the CDR3 is TGTGCCAGCAGCATCGAACAGGGGGCGACTGGCTACACCTTC. This sequence encodes CASSIEQGATGYTF. V and J are TRBV2 and TRBJ1-2, with 9 bases matching TRBD1. The germline gives CDR1 SNHLY, CDR2 FYNNEI. The CDR3 has 14 amino acids. The V segment lost 6 bases and the J segment 7 bases; nucleotides outside the gene matches: 9. Using reference TRBV2 and TRBJ1-2 for the parts outside the CDR3, the full variable domain is EPEVTQTPSHQVTQMGQEVILRCVPISNHLYFYWYRQILGQKVEFLVSFYNNEISEKSEIFDDQFSVERPDGSNFTLKIRSTKLEDSAMYFCASSIEQGATGYTFGSGTRLTVV.

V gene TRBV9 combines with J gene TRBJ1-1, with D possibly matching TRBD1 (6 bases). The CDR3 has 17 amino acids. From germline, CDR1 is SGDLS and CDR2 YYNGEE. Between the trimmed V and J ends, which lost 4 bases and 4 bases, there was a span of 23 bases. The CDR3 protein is CASSTPLGRGASTEAFF. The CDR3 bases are TGTGCCAGCAGCACCCCATTGGGCAGGGGTGCTTCCACTGAAGCTTTCTTT.

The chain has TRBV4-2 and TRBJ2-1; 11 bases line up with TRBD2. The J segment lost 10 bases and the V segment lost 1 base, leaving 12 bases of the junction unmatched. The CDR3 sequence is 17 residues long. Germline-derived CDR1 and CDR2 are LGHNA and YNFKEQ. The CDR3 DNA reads TGTGCCAGCAGCCAAGTTCAGTATTCTAGCGGGAGGCGGGAGCAGTTCTTC. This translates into CASSQVQYSSGRREQFF.

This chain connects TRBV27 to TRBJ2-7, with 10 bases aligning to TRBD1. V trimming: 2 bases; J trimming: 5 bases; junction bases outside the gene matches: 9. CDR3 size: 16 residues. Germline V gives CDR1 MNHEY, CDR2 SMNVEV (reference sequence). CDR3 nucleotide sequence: TGTGCCAGCAGTTTAGGCGCCGGGACAGGGGAAAACGAGCAGTACTTC. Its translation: CASSLGAGTGENEQYF.

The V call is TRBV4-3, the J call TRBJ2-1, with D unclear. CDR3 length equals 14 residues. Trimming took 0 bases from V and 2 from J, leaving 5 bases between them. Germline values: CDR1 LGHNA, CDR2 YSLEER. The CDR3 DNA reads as TGCGCCAGCAGCCAAGATACAGCCTACAATGAGCAGTTCTTC. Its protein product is CASSQDTAYNEQFF.

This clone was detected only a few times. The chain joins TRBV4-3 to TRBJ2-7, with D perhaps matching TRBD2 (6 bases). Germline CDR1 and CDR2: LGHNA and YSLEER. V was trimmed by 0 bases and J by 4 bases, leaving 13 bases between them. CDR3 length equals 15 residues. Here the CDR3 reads CASSQDYGLKYEQYF. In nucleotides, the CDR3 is TGCGCCAGCAGCCAAGATTACGGACTAAAGTACGAGCAGTACTTC.

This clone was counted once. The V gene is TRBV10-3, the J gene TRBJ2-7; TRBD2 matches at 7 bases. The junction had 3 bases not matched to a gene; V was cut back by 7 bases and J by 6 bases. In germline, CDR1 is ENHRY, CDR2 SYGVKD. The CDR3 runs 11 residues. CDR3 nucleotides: TGTGCCATCATGGGAGGGAGCGAGCAGTACTTC. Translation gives CAIMGGSEQYF.

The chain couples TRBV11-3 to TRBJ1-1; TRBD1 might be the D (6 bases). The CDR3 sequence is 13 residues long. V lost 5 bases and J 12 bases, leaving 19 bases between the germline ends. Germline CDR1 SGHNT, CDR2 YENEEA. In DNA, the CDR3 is TGTGCCAGCAGCCCTATAGATGGGACATTACCTTTCTTT. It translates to CASSPIDGTLPFF. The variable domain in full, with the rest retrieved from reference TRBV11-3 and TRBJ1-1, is EAGVVQSPRYKIIEKKQPVAFWCNPISGHNTLYWYLQNLGQGPELLIRYENEEAVDDSQLPKDRFSAERLKGVDSTLKIQPAELGDSAVYLCASSPIDGTLPFFGQGTRLTVV.

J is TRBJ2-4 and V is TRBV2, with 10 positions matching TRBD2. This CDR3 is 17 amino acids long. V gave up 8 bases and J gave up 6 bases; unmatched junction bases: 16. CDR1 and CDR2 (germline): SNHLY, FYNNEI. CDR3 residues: CASSRWLAGEETNIQYF. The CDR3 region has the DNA TGTGCCAGCTCCCGTTGGCTAGCGGGAGAAGAGACAAACATTCAGTACTTC. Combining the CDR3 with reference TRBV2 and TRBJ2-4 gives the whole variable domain EPEVTQTPSHQVTQMGQEVILRCVPISNHLYFYWYRQILGQKVEFLVSFYNNEISEKSEIFDDQFSVERPDGSNFTLKIRSTKLEDSAMYFCASSRWLAGEETNIQYFGAGTRLSVL.

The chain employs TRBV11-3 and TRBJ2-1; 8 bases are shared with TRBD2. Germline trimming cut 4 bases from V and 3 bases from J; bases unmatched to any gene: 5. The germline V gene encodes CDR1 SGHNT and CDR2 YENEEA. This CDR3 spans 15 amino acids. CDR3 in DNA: TGTGCCAGCAGCTCGACTAGCGAGATCTACAATGAGCAGTTCTTC. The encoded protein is CASSSTSEIYNEQFF.

The CDR3 reads CASSPLGLAGSSYNEQFF. The CDR3 DNA follows: TGTGCCAGCAGCCCATTAGGACTAGCGGGTAGCTCCTACAATGAGCAGTTCTTC. The genes are TRBV7-6 and TRBJ2-1, with 11 bases matching TRBD2. The CDR3 contains 18 residues. V was clipped by 5 bases and J by 0 bases; unmatched bases: 9. From germline, CDR1 is SGHVS and CDR2 FNYEAQ.